Detailed here is one TCR beta chain. Its antigen is currently not known. Per-base qualities were not stored, and no clone one base away is much larger. The Qiagen DNeasy kit was used to extract genomic DNA from unsorted PBMCs and from the negatively selected CD4+ and CD8+ fractions. Using primers that anneal to V and J segments, immunoSEQ multiplex PCR amplified the TCR beta CDR3 regions. Amplification bias was minimized using a synthetic immune receptor repertoire, and residual bias was removed computationally after sequencing. Processing in the source paper ran as follows. Repertoire diversity was quantified as the Shannon entropy index using custom Python scripts. The unsorted, CD4+ and CD8+ repertoires were each analyzed separately, with the exception of combined analyses, where CD4+ and CD8+ sequences were merged in silico. A clone was considered expanded if an increase in frequency of at least 2-fold after treatment relative to C1D1 was found, and a pseudocount of 0.5 was applied to clones undetected at baseline. Singleton clones were defined as clones with 0 or 1 copy at C1D1, and non-singleton clones were defined as clones with 2 or more copies. Clones expanded in unsorted samples were assigned a CD4+, CD8+ or unknown annotation through matching of protein sequences in sorted samples from the same patient. Wilcoxon tests were applied to paired samples to test diversity changes from C1D1 to C4D1. TCRdb obtained this table from immuneACCESS and retained in-frame rearrangements with V and J assigned. These tables miss some clones; where compared with another copy, unresolved V genes account for less than half of the shortfall, and the remainder is unexplained. That table gives V, J and clone size, and the DNA gave D and trimming. The sample table contains 55,000 to 75,000 clones; only one count was recorded for roughly 91% of them. The ten largest clonotypes hold about 7.8% of the sample.

The sample originates from a study of PD-1 blockade in classical Hodgkin lymphoma (dated by TCRdb to about 2020). The study in broad terms: Nivolumab dosing was 3 mg/kg intravenously every 2 weeks, continuing until either disease progression or unacceptable toxicity. To define a peripheral blood immune signature of response to PD-1 blockade in classical Hodgkin lymphoma, the study combined TCR beta sequencing with CyTOF.

The time point tag for this specimen amounts to: cycle 1 day 1 (C1D1), immediately before nivolumab initiation. All trial patients had relapsed after autologous stem cell transplantation, with cohorts A, B and C differing in prior brentuximab vedotin exposure. A total of 50 to 70 patients with relapsed/refractory classical Hodgkin lymphoma made up the trial cohort, and each patient's best overall response was complete response, partial response or progressive disease. In the multi-cohort phase II CheckMate 205 trial, trial patients received single-agent nivolumab. An independent review committee assessed best overall response by applying the 2007 International Working Group response criteria. Trial PBMCs were collected just before the start of nivolumab (C1D1) and during therapy at cycle 2 day 1 and cycle 4 day 1. After peripheral blood was drawn into 8 mL Vacutainer Cell Preparation Tubes, PBMCs were isolated by centrifugation and then cryopreserved.

CDR3 length: 14 amino acids, cysteine to phenylalanine. CDR3 DNA is the only sequence kept; it has 42 bases, read in frame from the first base. CDR1 and CDR2, looked up from the germline V gene, are SGDLS and YYNGEE. A distance of 10 bases separates the germline ends of V and J, which lose 0 bases and 4 bases respectively. The study at large found these results: By C4D1, a significant rise was seen in CD4+ TCR diversity but not in CD8+ TCR diversity (p=0.0027 vs p=0.16), and the rise was most apparent among complete responders (p=0.02). The study was limited to a single clinical trial cohort, and causes of repertoire differences, possibly disease activity or prior therapy, remained undefined. Baseline TCR diversity was reported as lower in newly diagnosed patients than in healthy donors, and lower still in relapsed/refractory patients. Diversity was lower in patients who began nivolumab less than 1 year after ASCT, so these patients were left out of later analyses to avoid confounding by immune reconstitution. Trial patients achieving complete response had baseline diversity similar to newly diagnosed patients, whereas partial responders and progressors had significantly lower diversity.

The sequence was collected from a human donor with classical Hodgkin lymphoma. The sample here was peripheral blood mononuclear cells (PBMCs), taken at baseline. The chain joins TRBV9 to TRBJ1-1, with the D gene too uncertain to name. The nucleotides are TGTGCCAGCAGCGTAGCTTTCCGTGGCACTGAAGCTTTCTTT. This translates into CASSVAFRGTEAFF.